These T cell receptor beta chains were read from a single sample in a study of cytomegalovirus exposure and HLA in healthy donors. The assay was immunoSEQ multiplex PCR, and TCRdb's table has in-frame clones only and misses some. The sample holds about 190,000 clones, more than 75% seen once. Sequencing was performed on PBMCs. These TCRs come from a woman in her forties or fifties in good health and CMV-seropositive. The conserved cysteine and the conserved F or W are not part of the CDR3 here.

16,TRBV19,ASSTLGRQAPNTGELF
13,TRBV11-2,ASSLGLQGQETQY
13,TRBV21-1,ASSKAIGGAVGYT
13,TRBV6-6,ASSYDGQGNQPQH
13,TRBV11-2,ASSVALGTVYEQY
13,TRBV6-5,ASSSTSGGADTQY
9,TRBV21-1,AGSSGLGYT
12,TRBV7-2,ASSLNRGRYEQF
12,TRBV6-5,ASSYRDTGNTIY
13,TRBV18,ASSPQGAGNQPQH
10,TRBV29-1,SVEEVADIQY
13,TRBV6-9,ASSQGQGALGEQF
12,TRBV7-9,ASSGLVQRNEQF
12,TRBV5-6,ASSTGKSGNTIY
14,TRBV5-3,ARSIGLAGVTDEQF
16,TRBV5-6,ASRSGTGSRLAKNIQY
11,TRBV6-5,ASSPTGEHEQY
13,TRBV5-5,ASSLGPDSSYEQY
13,TRBV5-1,ASSLALQGSREQY
14,TRBV5-1,ASSIRTDLRVDTQY
12,TRBV5-1,ASSPLDSGEPQH
12,TRBV5-1,ASSETGLTGELF
13,TRBV7-9,ASSFGTGGFYEQY
14,TRBV5-1,ASSLGTSGGRDTQY
12,TRBV6-5,ASRGVSGANVLT
15,TRBV9,ASSSPTKRGSIYEQF
11,TRBV25-1,ASSESSNQPQH
11,TRBV6-5,ASSGAGGYEQY
11,TRBV9,AKGQIYTGELF
13,TRBV4-2,ASSPGTTKYNEQF
12,TRBV6-5,ASSYWDSYNEQF
12,TRBV6-6,ASSVTGTRTEAF
11,TRBV28,ATPSPQGGEAF
11,TRBV6-5,ASSPQNTGELF
16,TRBV5-4,ASSLSSGGAVGTYEQY
14,TRBV11-2,ASSLVIRTSVVEQY
11,TRBV12-2,ASREKRNTEAF
11,TRBV6-1,ASSSRQHEKLF
13,TRBV6-1,ASSERGTGAYEQY
11,TRBV2,ATKLTESYEQY
12,TRBV6-1,ASSGATGPYEQY
16,TRBV4-1,ASSQEMVPDSLNQPQH
16,TRBV15,ATSRVRSSGELQETQY